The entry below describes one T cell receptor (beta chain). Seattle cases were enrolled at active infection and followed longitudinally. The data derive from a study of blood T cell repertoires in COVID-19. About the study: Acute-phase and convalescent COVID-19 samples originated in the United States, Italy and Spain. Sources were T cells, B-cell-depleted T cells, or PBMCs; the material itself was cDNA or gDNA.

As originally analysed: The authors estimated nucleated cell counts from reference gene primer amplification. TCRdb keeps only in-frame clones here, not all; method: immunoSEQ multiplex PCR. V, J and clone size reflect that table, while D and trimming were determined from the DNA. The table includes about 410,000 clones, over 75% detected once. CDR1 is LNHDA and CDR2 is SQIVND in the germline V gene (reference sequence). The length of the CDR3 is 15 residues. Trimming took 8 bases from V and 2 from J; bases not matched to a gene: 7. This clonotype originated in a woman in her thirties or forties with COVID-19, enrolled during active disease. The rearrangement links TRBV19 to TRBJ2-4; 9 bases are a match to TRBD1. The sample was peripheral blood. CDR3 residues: CASRGNRGPKNIQYF. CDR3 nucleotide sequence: TGTGCCAGTCGGGGAAACAGGGGGCCCAAAAACATTCAGTACTTC.